The 16 T cell receptor beta chains below were found in one sample sequenced in a study of Ad26.COV2.S vaccination and SARS-CoV-2 variants. Regarding treatment: approximately 18 received Ad26.COV2.S at low or high dose, single or two shots; 5 received placebo; per-sample allocation not given. Sample collection was performed on day 63 after the first vaccine or placebo injection. The method was immunoSEQ multiplex PCR; TCRdb's version includes in-frame clones alone and lacks a portion of them. The sample consists of 400,000 to 450,000 clones, more than 80% of them appearing once. The sequences come from peripheral blood, collected in a trial of Ad26.COV2.S vaccine versus placebo. These TCRs come from a person aged 18-65 years who received the Ad26.COV2.S COVID-19 vaccine or a placebo.

In the case of this clone: Other DNA sequences of this sample code for an identical CDR3. The CDR3 DNA reads as TGTGCCAGCTCACCTGGGAGCAATCAGCCCCAGCATTTT. Its translation: CASSPGSNQPQHF. The gene calls are TRBV18 and TRBJ1-5; D unclear. The CDR3 totals 13 residues. Trimming shortened V by 3 bases and J by 1 base, and 4 bases separated the two germline ends. CDR1 KGHSH and CDR2 LQKENI come from the germline V gene. The variable domain in full, completed from reference TRBV18 and TRBJ1-5, reads NAGVMQNPRHLVRRRGQEARLRCSPMKGHSHVYWYRQLPEEGLKFMVYLQKENIIDESGMPKERFSAEFPKEGPSILRIQQVVRGDSAAYFCASSPGSNQPQHFGDGTRLSIL.

This clone was counted once. This chain joins TRBV7-9 and TRBJ2-7; the D is unclear. This CDR3 is 14 amino acids long. The V gene lost 1 base and the J gene lost 5 bases, with 12 bases spanning the gap. The germline gives CDR1 SEHNR, CDR2 FQNEAQ (reference sequence). DNA of the CDR3: TGTGCCAGCAGCTTAGAATCCTGGGTGGACGAGCAGTACTTC. It translates to CASSLESWVDEQYF.

V and J are TRBV7-9 and TRBJ2-6, with unresolved D. The germline V gene encodes CDR1 SEHNR and CDR2 FQNEAQ (reference sequence). This CDR3 contains 15 residues. Trimming removed 5 bases at V and 0 bases at J, with 8 bases between. In DNA form, the CDR3 reads TGTGCCAGCAGCCGTTCGGGCTCTGGGGCCAACGTCCTGACTTTC. This encodes CASSRSGSGANVLTF.

V usage is TRBV19 and J usage is TRBJ2-5; 7 nucleotides align to TRBD2. V lost 3 bases, J lost 3 bases, and 16 bases stayed unmatched. Germline V CDR1 and CDR2: LNHDA, SQIVND (reference sequence). The CDR3 covers 18 residues. CDR3 coding DNA: TGTGCCAGTAGTATGCTTCCCCAACACGGGGGGTGGAAAGAGACCCAGTACTTC. Translated: CASSMLPQHGGWKETQYF.

The chain employs TRBV6-2 or TRBV6-3 and TRBJ2-7; unclear D gene. V was cut by 7 bases and J by 2 bases, with 15 bases left in between. CDR3 length: 14 amino acids. Germline values: CDR1 MNHEY, CDR2 SVGEGT. The CDR3 coding sequence is TGTGCCAGCACCCCCGGCAGGCAAACCTACGAGCAGTACTTC. Its protein product is CASTPGRQTYEQYF.

The genes are TRBV12-5 and TRBJ2-1; 7 nucleotides match TRBD2. Per germline, CDR1 LGHNT and CDR2 FRNRAP. J gave up 1 base and V 4 bases, and 16 bases lay outside the gene matches. This CDR3 has 19 amino acids. CDR3 DNA: TGTGCTAGTGGTTCCGGAGCGCTAGCGGAAAAGGGGTCCTACAATGAGCAGTTCTTC. Its protein is CASGSGALAEKGSYNEQFF. Based on the CDR3 plus reference TRBV12-5 and TRBJ2-1, the full variable domain is DARVTQTPRHKVTEMGQEVTMRCQPILGHNTVFWYRQTMMQGLELLAYFRNRAPLDDSGMPKDRFSAEMPDATLATLKIQPSEPRDSAVYFCASGSGALAEKGSYNEQFFGPGTRLTVL.

V usage is TRBV7-2 and J usage is TRBJ1-4; D gene uncertain. This CDR3 spans 15 amino acids. Germline V gene data show CDR1 as SGHTA and CDR2 as FQGNSA. The V gene lost 2 bases and the J gene lost 7 bases, with 14 bases spanning the gap. The CDR3 is CASSLRPEEFEKLFF. The DNA for the CDR3 is TGTGCCAGCAGCTTACGTCCCGAAGAGTTTGAAAAACTGTTTTTT.

The genes are TRBV6-6 and TRBJ2-7; D may be TRBD1 (6 bases). The CDR3 is 13 residues long. V lost 4 bases and J 2 bases, leaving 9 bases between the germline ends. Germline values: CDR1 MNHNY, CDR2 SVGAGI (reference sequence). The CDR3 here is CASSWTEPYEQYF. The CDR3 bases are TGTGCCAGCAGTTGGACAGAACCCTACGAGCAGTACTTC.

The J gene is TRBJ1-1, the V gene TRBV5-4, with D tentatively TRBD1 (6 bases). In germline, CDR1 is SGHNT, CDR2 YYREEE (reference sequence). The CDR3 runs 13 residues. The germline V and J ends were trimmed by 4 bases and 2 bases, with 9 bases remaining between them. The CDR3 reads CASSQQGNTEAFF. CDR3 sequence (DNA): TGTGCCAGCAGCCAACAGGGAAACACTGAAGCTTTCTTT.

The chain combines TRBV18 with TRBJ2-4, with 14 bases fitting TRBD2. Germline V CDR1 and CDR2: KGHSH, LQKENI. Losses at the gene ends were 3 bases for V and 1 base for J; bases not matched to a gene: 8. The CDR3 contains 19 residues. CDR3 region: CASSPALGTSGSAKNIQYF. CDR3 coding DNA: TGTGCCAGCTCACCGGCCCTCGGGACTAGCGGGAGTGCCAAAAACATTCAGTACTTC. Full variable domain (missing parts from reference TRBV18 and TRBJ2-4): NAGVMQNPRHLVRRRGQEARLRCSPMKGHSHVYWYRQLPEEGLKFMVYLQKENIIDESGMPKERFSAEFPKEGPSILRIQQVVRGDSAAYFCASSPALGTSGSAKNIQYFGAGTRLSVL.

The rearrangement uses TRBV5-5 and TRBJ2-1; D gene uncertain. Trimming removed 4 bases at V and 4 bases at J, with 18 bases between. The germline CDR1 and CDR2 sequences are SGHKS and YYEKEE (reference sequence). The CDR3 covers 16 residues. CDR3 bases: TGTGCCAGCAGCCCACCGCAGGCATCCGTATACAATGAGCAGTTCTTC. It translates to CASSPPQASVYNEQFF. Supplemented by reference TRBV5-5 and TRBJ2-1, the full variable domain reads DAGVTQSPTHLIKTRGQQVTLRCSPISGHKSVSWYQQVLGQGPQFIFQYYEKEERGRGNFPDRFSARQFPNYSSELNVNALLLGDSALYLCASSPPQASVYNEQFFGPGTRLTVL.

Note on this clone: This same CDR3 is encoded by further DNA sequences in the sample. V and J are TRBV11-2 and TRBJ2-5, with TRBD2 matching 10 bases. The CDR3 length is 14 residues. V lost 6 bases, J lost 3 bases, and 4 bases stayed unmatched. Germline V gene data show CDR1 as SGHAT and CDR2 as FQNNGV. CDR3 sequence (DNA): TGTGCCAGCAGTCGGACTAGCGGTAAAGAGACCCAGTACTTC. Its translation is CASSRTSGKETQYF.

CDR3 bases: TGTGCCAGTAGTACCCGGGTCGGCCTCTATGAGCAGTACTTC. Encoded protein: CASSTRVGLYEQYF. The V gene is TRBV19, the J gene TRBJ2-7; D uncertain. This CDR3 is 14 amino acids long. CDR1 LNHDA and CDR2 SQIVND come from the germline V gene (reference sequence). V lost 4 bases, J lost 7 bases, and 17 bases lay in between.

This chain connects TRBV6-1 to TRBJ2-6; TRBD1 is a possible D gene (6 bases). V lost 1 base and J 4 bases, leaving 20 bases between the germline ends. The CDR3 sequence is 19 residues long. The germline V gene encodes CDR1 MNHNS and CDR2 SASEGT. CDR3 amino acids: CASSEEYGTSTPGANVLTF. The CDR3 bases are TGTGCCAGCAGTGAAGAGTACGGGACATCAACACCCGGGGCCAACGTCCTGACTTTC.

The chain joins TRBV19 to TRBJ1-1; D ambiguous. The CDR3 extends over 15 amino acids. Per germline, CDR1 LNHDA and CDR2 SQIVND (reference sequence). The V and J ends lost 2 bases and 2 bases respectively, with 12 bases between them. Here the CDR3 reads CASSIRRGSNTEAFF. Here the CDR3 DNA reads TGTGCCAGTAGTATACGTCGGGGTAGCAACACTGAAGCTTTCTTT.

V usage is TRBV9 and J usage is TRBJ2-1; TRBD1 might be the D (6 bases). The CDR3 extends over 15 amino acids. CDR1 is SGDLS and CDR2 is YYNGEE in the germline V gene. V lost 4 bases to trimming and J lost 2 bases, with 13 bases between them. Here the CDR3 DNA reads TGTGCCAGCAGCCCAGGGGTAGCTCCCTACAATGAGCAGTTCTTC. Amino acid sequence: CASSPGVAPYNEQFF.